This T cell receptor (beta chain) was identified during a study of cytomegalovirus exposure and HLA in healthy donors. Study observations and caveats: Presence/absence analyses assumed roughly uniform sequencing depth across donors. Based on reports, TCR beta sequences accurately predicted HLA-A and HLA-B alleles for most subjects. The number of N-insertions in an Asian-associated ancestry cluster was reportedly below the 666-donor mean in a later analysis. Judged likely to be a sequencing artifact was a cluster of highly shared sequence variants.

With respect to this clone: Its target is not known.

In the PCR, 60 Vbeta and 13 Jbeta primers were used. TCRdb's table, derived via immunoSEQ multiplex PCR, lists solely in-frame clones and lacks some. Here the sample spans under 250,000 clones, about 82% being singletons. Sequencing used PBMCs. This clonotype originated in a woman aged 45-60 years in good health and CMV-seronegative.

The CDR3 region is CSVLRDEKLFF. The DNA for the CDR3 is TGCAGCGTTCTCAGGGATGAAAAACTGTTTTTT. The chain recombines TRBV29-1 with TRBJ1-4; a weak D match, TRBD1 (5 bases). The CDR3 totals 11 residues. Germline CDR1 and CDR2: SQVTM and ANQGSEA. Trimming removed 5 bases from V and 6 bases from J, with 7 bases in between.